The 32 T cell receptor beta chains below come from one sample, sequenced in a study of human T cells and chemical hapten exposure. Described time point: patch test 2, 6 weeks after DPC sensitization. Regarding treatment: therapeutic diphenylcyclopropenone sensitization with weekly scalp DPC. Each CDR3 protein is one row after TCRdb ran MiXCR on the RACE reads. Seen here are 40,000 to 45,000 distinct CDR3 sequences, around 10% observed once, and the top ten hold over 14%. The material was whole blood, obtained in connection with sensitization to the hapten diphenylcyclopropenone (DPC). These receptors originate from a woman in her forties with alopecia areata. Some clones in this sample may be carry-over from other donors' samples.

This clonotype was counted at least ten times. The chain links TRBV7-8 to TRBJ2-2, with D possibly TRBD1 on 6 matching bases. From germline, CDR1 is SGHVS and CDR2 FQNEAQ. The CDR3 loop spans 18 amino acids. V gave up 5 bases and J gave up 2 bases, with 21 bases separating them. CDR3 in amino acids: CASSPPVGAYFNTGELFF. CDR3 DNA sequence: TGTGCCAGCAGCCCACCCGTGGGGGCTTATTTTAACACCGGGGAGCTGTTTTTT.

This clonotype was observed at least ten times. V gene TRBV7-8 combines with J gene TRBJ2-5, with 8 positions matching TRBD2. Germline CDR1 is SGHVS and CDR2 is FQNEAQ. Losses at the gene ends were 7 bases for V and 3 bases for J; bases not matched to a gene: 13. This CDR3 contains 16 residues. This CDR3 is CASIEGTRGAEETQYF. The CDR3 DNA is TGTGCCAGCATCGAAGGGACTAGGGGGGCGGAAGAGACCCAGTACTTC.

The V and J genes are TRBV4-3 and TRBJ2-5, with D maybe TRBD1 (8 bases). Germline CDR1 is LGHNA and CDR2 is YSLEER. The CDR3 contains 17 residues. The ends were cut back, 4 bases at V and 2 bases at J, with 20 bases in the middle. The CDR3, as DNA: TGCGCCAGCAGCCTGGGGGGGTGGACAGGGCGGCAAGAGACCCAGTACTTC. Amino acid sequence: CASSLGGWTGRQETQYF.

This clonotype was found many times. Here the CDR3 DNA reads TGTGCCAGCAGTTTAGACAGGGGCGAAAATCAGCCCCAGCATTTT. Encoded protein: CASSLDRGENQPQHF. This chain connects TRBV12-3 or TRBV12-4 to TRBJ1-5; 7 bases match TRBD1. This CDR3 has 15 residues. V lost 1 base to trimming and J lost 4 bases; unmatched junction nucleotides: 4.

The chain links TRBV29-1 to TRBJ1-1; D is unclear. Germline V gene sequence: CDR1 SQVTM, CDR2 ANQGSEA. Trimming removed 3 bases from V and 1 base from J, with 9 bases in between. The CDR3 has 13 residues. CDR3 coding DNA: TGCAGCGTTGACAAGGGATGGAACACTGAAGCTTTCTTT. The encoded protein is CSVDKGWNTEAFF.

This clonotype was seen many times. This chain links TRBV2 with TRBJ1-1; D is perhaps TRBD1 (5 bases). This CDR3 is 15 amino acids long. V was clipped by 0 bases and J by 7 bases, with 15 bases between them. CDR1 is SNHLY and CDR2 is FYNNEI in the germline V gene. The CDR3 sequence is CASSEAPHRPREAFF. In nucleotides, the CDR3 is TGTGCCAGCAGTGAAGCGCCCCACAGGCCGCGTGAAGCTTTCTTT.

The sample holds many counts of this clonotype. The chain carries TRBV29-1 and TRBJ1-1; a possible D gene is TRBD1 (6 bases). The CDR3 runs to 14 residues. V lost 6 bases and J lost 6, with 20 bases in between. Per germline, CDR1 SQVTM and CDR2 ANQGSEA. CDR3 in amino acids: CSVIQPGHGSEAFF. The CDR3 bases are TGCAGCGTGATACAACCGGGACACGGTTCTGAAGCTTTCTTT.

V usage is TRBV20-1 and J usage is TRBJ1-1; no clear D gene. This CDR3 is 12 amino acids long. Germline-derived CDR1 and CDR2 are DFQATT and SNEGSKA (reference sequence). Trimming pared 1 base from V and 1 base from J, leaving 4 bases between. The CDR3 protein is CSARGANTEAFF. The CDR3 DNA sequence: TGCAGTGCTAGAGGGGCGAACACTGAAGCTTTCTTT.

The V gene is TRBV5-1, the J gene TRBJ2-3, with 8 bases aligning to TRBD2. The V gene end was trimmed by 7 bases and the J gene end by 10 bases; junction bases not matched to a gene: 11. The CDR3 extends over 13 amino acids. In germline, CDR1 is SGHRS, CDR2 YFSETQ. CDR3 DNA: TGCGCCAGCGGTATGGGAGGGGGACTAGCGCAGTATTTT. Translating it yields CASGMGGGLAQYF.

This clonotype was recorded many times. This chain connects TRBV30 to TRBJ1-3, with TRBD1 matching over 8 bases. V was pared by 8 bases and J by 3 bases, with 9 bases of the junction left unmatched. This CDR3 is 14 amino acids long. The germline gives CDR1 GTSNPN, CDR2 SVGIG (reference sequence). Here the CDR3 DNA reads TGTGCCCGTGCCCAGGGGGCGGATGGAAACACCATATATTTT. Translated, it gives CARAQGADGNTIYF.

The chain recombines TRBV19 with TRBJ1-1, with D uncertain. The germline CDR1 and CDR2 sequences are LNHDA and SQIVND (reference sequence). The CDR3 runs to 13 residues. V was cut by 3 bases and J by 5 bases, with 10 bases left in between. The CDR3 loop is CASSMTLGTEAFF. As DNA, the CDR3 is TGTGCCAGTAGTATGACATTGGGGACTGAAGCTTTCTTT.

V usage is TRBV5-5 and J usage is TRBJ1-2; 7 bases are shared with TRBD1. V gave up 5 bases and J gave up 4 bases; unmatched junction bases: 8. The CDR3 is 14 residues long. Germline V CDR1 and CDR2: SGHKS, YYEKEE (reference sequence). Written as DNA, the CDR3 is TGTGCCAGCAGTCCGACAGGGTACTCCTATGGCTACACCTTC. This gives the protein CASSPTGYSYGYTF.

Concerning this clonotype: A clone one base away is much larger, so this may be a read error. The J gene is TRBJ2-7, the V gene TRBV5-1; 7 nucleotides line up with TRBD1. Germline V gives CDR1 SGHRS, CDR2 YFSETQ. The CDR3 spans 12 residues. The CDR3 reads CASSTGQREQHF. DNA for the CDR3: TGCGCCAGCAGCACGGGACAGCGTGAGCAGCACTTC.

Of note for this clonotype: A single base separates this from a much larger clone, so it may be a read error. This sequence joins TRBV12-3 or TRBV12-4 and TRBJ2-3; D possibly uses TRBD1 or TRBD2 (6 bases each). The CDR3 is 16 residues long. Here the CDR3 DNA reads TGTGTCAGCAGTTTCGGTTCTGGGGGGCGCACAGATACGCAGTATTTT. Amino acid sequence: CVSSFGSGGRTDTQYF.

This clonotype was recorded many times. This chain uses TRBV9 with TRBJ2-5, with 9 nucleotides matching TRBD1. The J segment lost 5 bases and the V segment lost 4 bases, leaving 12 bases of the junction unmatched. This CDR3 is built from 16 residues. Germline CDR1 SGDLS, CDR2 YYNGEE. The CDR3 region is CASSLYRDRARETQYF. The CDR3 bases are TGTGCCAGCAGCCTATACCGGGACAGGGCTCGTGAGACCCAGTACTTC.

There are many counts of this clonotype. The chain couples TRBV5-1 to TRBJ2-4, with 8 bases fitting TRBD1. Per germline, CDR1 SGHRS and CDR2 YFSETQ. Unmatched junction bases numbered 4, after V lost 0 bases and J lost 8 bases. The length of the CDR3 is 14 residues. Written as DNA, the CDR3 is TGCGCCAGCAGCTTGGGCCAGGGGGCTGACATTCAGTACTTC. It specifies CASSLGQGADIQYF.

There are a few counts of this clonotype. The gene calls are TRBV7-9 and TRBJ2-5; D is unresolved. The CDR3 runs to 12 residues. Per germline, CDR1 SEHNR and CDR2 FQNEAQ (reference sequence). Trimming took 1 base from V and 5 from J, leaving 5 bases between them. CDR3 nucleotide sequence: TGTGCCAGCAGCTTAGGGGTGGAGACCCAGTACTTC. Translating it yields CASSLGVETQYF.

J is TRBJ1-1 and V is TRBV29-1, with TRBD1 matching over 10 bases. Per germline, CDR1 SQVTM and CDR2 ANQGSEA. CDR3 size: 13 residues. The trim removed 7 bases at V and 5 bases at J, leaving 7 bases unmatched. The CDR3 sequence: CSASTGGNTEAFF. The DNA for the CDR3 is TGCAGCGCATCGACAGGGGGCAATACTGAAGCTTTCTTT. Filled out from reference TRBV29-1 and TRBJ1-1, the complete variable domain reads SAVISQKPSRDICQRGTSLTIQCQVDSQVTMMFWYRQQPGQSLTLIATANQGSEATYESGFVIDKFPISRPNLTFSTLTVSNMSPEDSSIYLCSASTGGNTEAFFGQGTRLTVV.

This clonotype was observed many times. The CDR3 region is CASSVAPIKNTEAFF. CDR3 coding DNA: TGTGCCAGCAGCGTGGCCCCCATTAAGAACACTGAAGCTTTCTTT. The J gene is TRBJ1-1, the V gene TRBV5-4; no reliable D call. Trimming stripped 4 bases from V and 1 base from J, with 14 bases between. CDR3 size: 15 residues. In germline, CDR1 is SGHNT, CDR2 YYREEE (reference sequence).

V usage is TRBV7-9 and J usage is TRBJ1-1; weak D call: TRBD1 (6 bases). Germline CDR1 reads SEHNR; CDR2 reads FQNEAQ (reference sequence). The CDR3 covers 15 residues. V lost 3 bases to trimming and J lost 0 bases, with 11 bases between them. CDR3 protein: CASSFSTGMNTEAFF. In DNA, the CDR3 is TGTGCCAGCAGCTTTTCGACAGGCATGAACACTGAAGCTTTCTTT.

This clonotype has at least ten counts. V gene TRBV29-1 combines with J gene TRBJ1-1, with D tentatively TRBD1 (6 bases). From germline, CDR1 is SQVTM and CDR2 ANQGSEA. V lost 6 bases to trimming and J lost 5 bases, with 13 bases between them. The CDR3 is made up of 12 amino acids. For the CDR3, the DNA is TGCAGCGTACAACAGGGAAGGACTGAAGCTTTCTTT. It translates to CSVQQGRTEAFF.

This clonotype was recorded many times. V gene TRBV27 combines with J gene TRBJ2-7; TRBD1 agrees at 9 bases. Germline CDR1 is MNHEY and CDR2 is SMNVEV (reference sequence). Losses at the gene ends were 3 bases for V and 2 bases for J; bases not matched to a gene: 11. This CDR3 has 17 amino acids. In nucleotides, the CDR3 is TGTGCCAGCAGTTTTAGACGCGCCGGGACAGGGACCTACGAGCAGTACTTC. Amino acid sequence: CASSFRRAGTGTYEQYF.

This clonotype was counted many times. The J gene is TRBJ2-2, the V gene TRBV6-2 or TRBV6-3; tentatively, D is TRBD2 (5 bases). The length of the CDR3 is 13 residues. CDR1 is MNHEY, CDR2 SVGEGT, per germline. Trimming removed 7 bases at V and 3 bases at J, with 9 bases between. CDR3 nucleotide sequence: TGTGCCAGCACGATGGGAGACACCGGGGAGCTGTTTTTT. This gives the protein CASTMGDTGELFF.

This clonotype was found many times. The chain couples TRBV20-1 to TRBJ1-6; D perhaps matches TRBD1 (5 bases). Germline CDR1 is DFQATT and CDR2 is SNEGSKA (reference sequence). The CDR3 length is 13 residues. V was trimmed by 5 bases and J by 9 bases, leaving 14 bases between them. CDR3 in amino acids: CSARRTYGSPLHF. CDR3 bases: TGCAGTGCTCGAAGGACATATGGTTCACCCCTCCACTTT.

This clonotype came up many times. The chain's CDR3 is CASLTYAPSGANVLTF. CDR3 nucleotides: TGTGCCAGCCTGACATACGCGCCGTCTGGGGCCAACGTCCTGACTTTC. V and J are TRBV6-5 and TRBJ2-6; D not certain. This CDR3 has 16 amino acids. The germline V and J ends were trimmed by 8 bases and 1 base, with 15 bases remaining between them. Germline V gives CDR1 MNHEY, CDR2 SVGAGI.

The chain combines TRBV12-3 or TRBV12-4 with TRBJ2-7; the match to TRBD1 covers 9 bases. This CDR3 region has 14 residues. Trimming removed 6 bases from V and 0 bases from J; junction bases left unmatched: 3. CDR3 sequence (DNA): TGTGCCAGCAGGGGACAGGGAAGCTCCTACGAGCAGTACTTC. It yields the protein CASRGQGSSYEQYF.

This clonotype was seen many times. V usage is TRBV28 and J usage is TRBJ1-5, with unresolved D. Per the germline V gene, CDR1 is MDHEN and CDR2 is SYDVKM. V was trimmed by 5 bases and J by 6 bases, leaving 14 bases between them. The CDR3 has 14 residues. The CDR3 nucleotides read TGTGCCAGCAGTCCTCCGGGGAACACTCAGCCCCAGCATTTT. This gives the protein CASSPPGNTQPQHF.

This clonotype has a handful of counts. The chain has TRBV20-1 and TRBJ2-3; 13 nucleotides line up with TRBD2. The length of the CDR3 is 16 residues. Germline V gene sequence: CDR1 DFQATT, CDR2 SNEGSKA (reference sequence). V was clipped by 4 bases and J by 2 bases; unmatched bases: 6. CDR3 DNA sequence: TGCAGTGCTACCGGGACTAGCGGGGTTCTCACAGATACGCAGTATTTT. Encoded protein: CSATGTSGVLTDTQYF.

This clonotype has ten or more counts. The chain recombines TRBV7-7 with TRBJ1-1; tentatively, D is TRBD1 (5 bases). CDR1 SSHAT and CDR2 FNYEAQ come from the germline V gene (reference sequence). The CDR3 is made up of 14 amino acids. V was cut by 5 bases and J by 3 bases, with 13 bases left in between. The CDR3 DNA follows: TGTGCCAGCAGCCCACCACGGGGCGACACTGAAGCTTTCTTT. It codes for CASSPPRGDTEAFF.

In its sample, this clonotype was seen many times. The chain uses TRBV20-1 and TRBJ2-3; D is unresolved. CDR1 is DFQATT, CDR2 SNEGSKA, per germline (reference sequence). The length of the CDR3 is 13 residues. V lost 4 bases and J 6 bases, leaving 14 bases between the germline ends. CDR3 protein: CSAKGLDGDTQYF. The CDR3 DNA reads as TGCAGTGCTAAAGGGCTAGATGGGGATACGCAGTATTTT.

This clonotype was recorded many times. V gene TRBV28 combines with J gene TRBJ2-2; no reliable D call. CDR3 size: 12 residues. Germline loops: CDR1 MDHEN, CDR2 SYDVKM. Trimming pared 5 bases from V and 3 bases from J, leaving 4 bases between. The CDR3 region has the DNA TGTGCCAGCAGTCCCTACACCGGGGAGCTGTTTTTT. Translating gives CASSPYTGELFF.

Ten or more counts support this clonotype. DNA for the CDR3: TGTGCCACCAGTGCAACTCCGGGACACTCCTACGAGCAGTACTTC. Translated, it gives CATSATPGHSYEQYF. V and J are TRBV24-1 and TRBJ2-7; a possible D gene is TRBD1 (6 bases). V lost 5 bases and J 0 bases, leaving 13 bases between the germline ends. The length of the CDR3 is 15 residues. Germline values: CDR1 KGHDR, CDR2 SFDVKD.